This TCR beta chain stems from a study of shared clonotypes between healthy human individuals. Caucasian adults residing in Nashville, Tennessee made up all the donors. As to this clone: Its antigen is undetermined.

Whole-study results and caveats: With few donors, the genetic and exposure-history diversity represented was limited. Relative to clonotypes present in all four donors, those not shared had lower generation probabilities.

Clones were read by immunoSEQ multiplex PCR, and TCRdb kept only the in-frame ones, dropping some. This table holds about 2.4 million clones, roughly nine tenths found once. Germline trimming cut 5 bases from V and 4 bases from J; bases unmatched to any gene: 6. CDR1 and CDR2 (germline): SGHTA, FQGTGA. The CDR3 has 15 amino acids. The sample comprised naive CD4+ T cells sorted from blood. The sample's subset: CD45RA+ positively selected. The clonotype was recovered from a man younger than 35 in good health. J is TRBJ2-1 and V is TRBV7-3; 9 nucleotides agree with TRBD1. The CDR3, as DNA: TGTGCCAGCAGCCGCGACAGGGGGATTTACAATGAGCAGTTCTTC. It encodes CASSRDRGIYNEQFF.